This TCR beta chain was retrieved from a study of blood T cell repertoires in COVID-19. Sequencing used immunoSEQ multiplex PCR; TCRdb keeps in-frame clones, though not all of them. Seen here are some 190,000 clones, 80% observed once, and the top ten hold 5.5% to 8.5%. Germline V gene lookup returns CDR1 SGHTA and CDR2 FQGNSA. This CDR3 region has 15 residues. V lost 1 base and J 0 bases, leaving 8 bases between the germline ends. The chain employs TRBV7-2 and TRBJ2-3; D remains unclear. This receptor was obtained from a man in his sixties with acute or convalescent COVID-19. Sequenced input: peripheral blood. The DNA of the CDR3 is TGTGCCAGCAGCTTAGGCACTCCTAGCACAGATACGCAGTATTTT. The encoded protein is CASSLGTPSTDTQYF. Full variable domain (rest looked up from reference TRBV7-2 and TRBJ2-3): GAGVSQSPSNKVTEKGKDVELRCDPISGHTALYWYRQSLGQGLEFLIYFQGNSAPDKSGLPSDRFSAERTGGSVSTLTIQRTQQEDSAVYLCASSLGTPSTDTQYFGPGTRLTVL.